This TCR beta chain was sequenced during a study of cytomegalovirus exposure and HLA in healthy donors (dated by TCRdb to 2017 to 2019). Study-level background: In an earlier analysis of 550 to 750 of the donors, 276 Gb of sequence data and 100 million or so unique TCR beta sequences from roughly 200 million T cells were reported. An early release covering approximately 600 HLA-typed donors comprised about 300 gigabases of sequencing data and some 79 million unique TCR sequences. Among the roughly 430 genotyped donors, under 90% belonged to the genetic ancestry cluster associated with self-reported Caucasian donors. The study aimed to test whether signatures of past pathogen exposure could be identified by cataloging public T cell receptors. The T cell repertoires of several hundred subjects were profiled by immunosequencing and related to cytomegalovirus serostatus. Besides the first cohort of roughly 660 subjects, a separate validation cohort made up of roughly 130 different subjects was used. To predict cytomegalovirus infection status, the study brought together high-throughput TCR immunosequencing, statistical association of individual TCRs with disease status, and machine learning. A later analysis re-analyzed previously published TCR beta repertoires from 650 to 800 donors and added high-resolution HLA genotyping to study TCR occurrence patterns. Rather than using new phenotypic data, the later analysis identified candidate immune exposures from TCR beta sequences and from how often those sequences occurred across donors. An earlier analysis of fewer than 750 of the donors used high-throughput TCR beta sequencing to judge whether each TCR beta V gene segment behaved as functional or pseudogenic. Alongside the repertoire data, information on donor age, sex, ethnicity and CMV serostatus was compiled. A later genetic analysis took genome-wide SNP genotypes for about three fifths of the 666 donors and used that subset as a discovery cohort. All discovery cohort repertoires had been generated on a single sequencing platform. HLA typing included class I and class II loci at four-digit resolution. Typing coverage differed by locus: A, B, C, DRB1 and DQB1 were typed in roughly 620-640 donors, DQA1 in approximately 520, DPA1 in 600 to 610, and DPB1 in roughly 450. Because of strong linkage in the cohort, a few DR-DQ haplotypes were treated as single units for association and clustering. Among about 390 genotyped donors of the cohort, an average of roughly 240,000 unique TCR beta nucleotide sequences were sequenced per donor, around a sixth of them non-productive.

V lost 2 bases and J lost 4 bases; the stretch between them is 8 bases long. The CDR3 covers 13 residues, taking in both the cysteine and the phenylalanine. Of the read, only the CDR3 DNA is kept; its 39 bases are in frame from base 1. The CDR1 and CDR2 encoded by the germline V gene (reference sequence) are MNHNY and SVGAGI. A note on this clone: Its antigen remains unidentified. Base qualities are not provided; no much larger clone lies one nucleotide away.

Broad study findings and their caveats: Linkage disequilibrium might explain the correlated functional status among segregating V segments, but an unknown experimental factor could not be ruled out. Compared with the roughly 710-donor mean, donors in an Asian-associated ancestry cluster had fewer N-insertions in productive TCRs, according to a later genetic analysis. Strong co-occurrence of HLA alleles, especially DR and DQ, made assigning TCR associations to individual alleles difficult. According to a later analysis, TCR association rates differed among HLA loci, with DRB1 alleles showing the most associated TCRs and HLA-C alleles showing the fewest. In a later genetic analysis, a missense DCLRE1C variant was associated with V-gene and J-gene trimming of TCR beta chains, and the association was replicated in an independent cohort. A few of the identified cytomegalovirus-associated TCR beta chains were confirmed in vitro to be specific for cytomegalovirus antigens. A later analysis found that HLA-associated TCR beta chains were more clonally expanded and had lower generation probabilities than equally common non-associated chains. Some IMGT-functional V segments, including TRBV6-2 and TRBV6-3, could not be distinguished by the 87-base-pair reads and were therefore excluded. An earlier analysis of approximately 530 of the donors showed that most TCR beta V segments appeared in productive rearrangements either about 90% or about 30% of the time, which broadly matched IMGT annotations. The authors suggested that the approach could potentially be extended to other disease states and immunological phenotypes. Presence/absence analyses assumed roughly uniform sequencing depth across donors, an assumption that may not hold. Because counts were too low, some 17 rarely observed V segments, including chromosome 9 orphons, were excluded from the earlier analysis of roughly 580 of the donors. A further reported finding was that TCR beta sequences accurately predicted the HLA-A and HLA-B alleles for most subjects in the first cohort. In the study, 150 to 200 TCR beta chains were listed as associated with cytomegalovirus. A later analysis reported that several top co-occurrence clusters appeared linked to parvovirus B19, influenza, CMV and Epstein-Barr virus. Most TCR sequences were observed very rarely across donors, whereas some public TCRs were present in many individuals. A cluster of highly shared sequence variants was judged likely to represent a technical artifact of the sequencing pipeline. In a later analysis, over 15,000 TCR beta sequences were associated with specific HLA alleles at a false discovery rate of 0.05. Only TCR beta chains were sequenced in this cohort, and the absence of alpha or paired-chain data limited detectable features. The only immune exposure information available for the cohort was CMV serostatus. Because HLA typing was unavailable for some donors at each locus, only the typed subset was used in association tests. In a later analysis, most CMV-associated TCR beta chains were found to appear HLA-restricted, with HLA associations seemingly driven largely by CMV exposure. Cytomegalovirus status was reported to be diagnosed by the classifier with high specificity and sensitivity in both the original and validation cohorts.

The library was built by means of the immunoSEQ multiplex PCR assay. The multiplex PCR relied on a mix of 60 forward primers for TCR Vbeta segments and 13 reverse primers for TCR Jbeta segments. Amplification of the CDR3 region of rearranged TCR beta genes was performed with a multiplex PCR assay on genomic DNA. The Illumina HiSeq System was used to sequence the amplified TCR beta libraries as 87-base-pair reads. The authors' pipeline ran thus. In a later analysis, 77 million or so unique TCR beta chains were counted across the approximately 620 repertoires, and around 10 million of these chains were shared by at least two donors. Raw reads were error-corrected and collapsed into unique sequences by a nearest-neighbor algorithm in which closely related sequences were merged to remove PCR and sequencing errors. CDR3 sequences were aligned to IMGT reference sequences to assign V, D and J gene segments. For a sequence to be retained, a match of at least six nucleotides to both a V gene segment and a J gene segment was required. A rearrangement counted as productive if the CDR3 had no stop codons and remained in frame with V and J, and every other rearrangement counted as non-productive. Following IMGT convention, CDR3 was defined as the stretch from the second conserved V-encoded cysteine to the conserved J-encoded phenylalanine. The earlier analysis of some 540 of the donors excluded any sequence lacking an unambiguous match to a single V gene segment. In an earlier analysis of 587 of the donors, V segments were called functional above 56.7% productive rearrangements and were called segregating when the between-donor standard deviation exceeded 5%. To diagnose cytomegalovirus status from the catalog of TCR beta chain sequences, a statistical classification framework was built. In a later analysis, V and J genes were assigned by comparing TCR nucleotide sequences against IMGT/GENE-DB human TR gene sequences. Using the TCRdist pipeline, a later analysis assigned CDR3 sequences along with most-parsimonious VDJ recombination scenarios. In a later analysis, each TCR beta chain was defined by its CDR3 amino acid sequence together with its V-gene family, and reads lacking a unique V-gene family were excluded. As a way to deal with suspected cross-contamination and a sequencing artifact, a later analysis dropped roughly 620 nucleotide sequences that were highly shared and had low generation probability. For each public chain, a later analysis derived a clonal expansion index from normalized ranks of inferred template counts within each repertoire. In a later analysis, generation probabilities were computed with a VDJ recombination model fitted to out-of-frame rearrangements, and the resulting probabilities were checked against IGoR. A later analysis scored TCR-TCR, TCR-HLA and TCR-CMV co-occurrence with hypergeometric tests, applying a repertoire-size bias correction to TCR pairs. A later analysis estimated false discovery rates by permuting HLA or CMV assignments 20 times. A later analysis grouped co-occurring TCRs with DBSCAN, adding TCRdist sequence similarity when clustering within HLA-allele-positive subsets. Repertoires with fewer than 30,000 or more than 120,000 public chains were left out of co-occurrence clustering, as were four to six repertoires with anomalous nucleotide sharing. TCRdb's version of the immuneACCESS table is confined to in-frame rearrangements and falls short of the full clone set. An unresolved V gene accounts for under half of the shortfall where checked; the remainder is of unknown origin. That table gives V, J and clone size, and the DNA gave D and trimming. This sample lists under 200,000 clones; roughly three quarters were detected once. The top ten hold approximately 0.39% of the sample.

The cohort consisted of 666 healthy bone marrow donors. Cohort members were all nominally healthy when sampled, although unrecorded immune exposures were likely present. The donor tested CMV seropositive, placing the donor among the approximately 290 seropositive members of the cohort. Each donor provided a peripheral blood sample, and peripheral blood mononuclear cells were used for TCR beta sequencing. Genomic DNA was extracted from the blood cell samples with the Qiagen DNeasy Blood Extraction Kit. Sequenced: PBMCs. The receptor comes from a male donor in good health and CMV-seropositive. The receptor chain draws on TRBV6-6 and TRBJ2-5; a tentative D match to TRBD2 spans 5 bases. DNA sequence: TGTGCCAGCAGTTACAGAGGAGGAGAGACCCAGTACTTC. Translated, this gives CASSYRGGETQYF.